A selection of T cell receptor beta chains follows, all from one sample in a study of CD8+ T cells in alopecia areata. TCRdb's table, derived via immunoSEQ multiplex PCR, lists solely in-frame clones and lacks some. This table holds 200,000 to 250,000 clones, more than 50% found once. The source material was CD8+ T cells sorted from blood. The origin of the receptors is a human donor in good health. The CDR3 runs from the conserved cysteine through the conserved F or W. The D gene is left open where the match is weak. For some rows the clone size is stated as once, few or many, or as a class when expanded; others skip it.

v_call	d_call	j_call	clone_size	cdr3_nt	cdr3_aa
TRBV11-2	-	TRBJ2-5	-	TGTGCCAGCAGCTTAGGACAGACACAAGAGACCCAGTACTTC	CASSLGQTQETQYF
TRBV7-9	TRBD1	TRBJ2-1	-	TGTGCCAGCAGCAACCGGGACAGGCCTAGCTCCTACAATGAGCAGCTCTTC	CASSNRDRPSSYNEQLF
TRBV5-1	-	TRBJ1-1	-	TGCGCCAGCAGCTGGGTCAGGGGAAATACTGAAGCTTTCTTT	CASSWVRGNTEAFF
TRBV10-2	-	TRBJ2-7	-	TGCGCCAGCAGTGCATACGGAATCTACGAGCAGTACTTC	CASSAYGIYEQYF
TRBV4-1	TRBD1	TRBJ1-6	-	TGCGCCAGCAGCGAGGACAGGGGTGACAATTCACCCCTCCACTTT	CASSEDRGDNSPLHF
TRBV4-1	-	TRBJ1-1	-	TGCGCCAGCAGCCAGTATTATGGGGCTGAAGCTTTCTTT	CASSQYYGAEAFF
TRBV13	TRBD1	TRBJ2-5	-	TGTGCCAGCAGCCTGAGGACAGGGCAGGAGACCCAGTACTTC	CASSLRTGQETQYF
TRBV5-1	TRBD2	TRBJ2-1	-	TGCGCCAGCAGCTTAGCGGGGCCTTACTACAATGAGCAGTTCTTC	CASSLAGPYYNEQFF
TRBV7-9	-	TRBJ1-1	few	TGTGCCAGCAGCTTGACGGGGAACACTGAAGCTTTCTTT	CASSLTGNTEAFF
TRBV29-1	-	TRBJ2-1	-	TGCAGCCCCCTTGGCGGGGCGGGGAATGAGCAGTTCTTC	CSPLGGAGNEQFF
TRBV18	-	TRBJ2-2	-	TGTGCCAGCTCCCCCGGACGGAGGAACACCGGGGAGCTGTTTTTT	CASSPGRRNTGELFF
TRBV4-1	-	TRBJ2-7	-	TGCGCCAGCAGCCAAGTCCCTAGCGACTCCTACGAGCAGTACTTC	CASSQVPSDSYEQYF
TRBV9	-	TRBJ2-3	-	TGTGCCAGCAGTTCAGTCAGCAAGGATTCAGATACGCAGTATTTT	CASSSVSKDSDTQYF
TRBV27	-	TRBJ1-2	-	TGTGCCAGCAGTTTAAGTCCTCGAGGCTACACCTTC	CASSLSPRGYTF
TRBV29-1	-	TRBJ1-1	-	TGCAGCGTTGAAGATCGTTGGGGGGCCCGGGCTGAAGCTTTCTTT	CSVEDRWGARAEAFF
TRBV28	TRBD1	TRBJ2-7	-	TGTGCCAGCAGTTCCTACCGGGACAGGAGGGTCTACGAGCAGTACTTC	CASSSYRDRRVYEQYF
TRBV29-1	-	TRBJ2-5	-	TGCAGCGTTGAAGAACGAGATGGGGAGACCCAGTACTTC	CSVEERDGETQYF
TRBV29-1	TRBD1	TRBJ1-1	once	TGCAGCGTTGATCACAGGGGCGAGGGGACTGAAGCTTTCTTT	CSVDHRGEGTEAFF
TRBV7-7	TRBD2	TRBJ2-5	-	TGTGCCAGCAGCATCGGGAGGGAATACCAAGAGACCCAGTACTTC	CASSIGREYQETQYF
TRBV15	-	TRBJ2-3	once	TGTGCCACCAGCAGCCAACGCGCTCGAGATACGCAGTATTTT	CATSSQRARDTQYF
TRBV4-1	-	TRBJ2-7	-	TGCGCCAGCAGCCAAGATATGGAGACCTACGAGCAGTACTTC	CASSQDMETYEQYF
TRBV10-3	-	TRBJ2-5	-	TGTGCCATCAGTGAGGAGCCTAGGCAGGAGACCCAGTACTTC	CAISEEPRQETQYF
TRBV4-1	-	TRBJ2-1	-	TGCGCCAGCAGCCCCGAGGCTAAGAGTTACAATGAGCAGTTCTTC	CASSPEAKSYNEQFF
TRBV4-1	-	TRBJ2-5	few	TGCGCCAGCAGCCATACCCTAAGCGAGGGACAAGAGACCCAGTACTTC	CASSHTLSEGQETQYF
TRBV7-2	-	TRBJ2-4	-	TGTGCCAGCAGCTTAGGGGTTCGGGGTGGCTGGGACTTC	CASSLGVRGGWDF
TRBV2	-	TRBJ1-2	-	TGTGCCAGCAGAACAGGGTTTACCTATGGCTACACCTTC	CASRTGFTYGYTF
TRBV7-9	-	TRBJ2-4	-	TGTGCCAGCAGCTCGAGTCTAGCCAAAAACATTCAGTACTTC	CASSSSLAKNIQYF
TRBV6-5	-	TRBJ2-2	-	TGTGCCAGCAGTCCCAGCACCGGGGAGCTGTTTTTT	CASSPSTGELFF
TRBV19	-	TRBJ1-6	few	TGTGCCAGTAGTATTACCGGGACTCGGAGCTCCTATAATTCACCCCTCCACTTT	CASSITGTRSSYNSPLHF
TRBV5-6	-	TRBJ2-3	-	TGTGCCAGCAGCTTTGGCGATACGCAGTATTTT	CASSFGDTQYF
TRBV18	-	TRBJ2-1	-	TGTGCCAGCTCTCCGAGGGTGGATGAGCAGTTCTTC	CASSPRVDEQFF
TRBV27	-	TRBJ1-1	-	TGTGCCAGCAGTTTAGGGGGGAATGAAGCTTTCTTT	CASSLGGNEAFF
TRBV29-1	-	TRBJ1-2	-	TGCAGCGTTTCTACGGCGGACTATGGCTACACCTTC	CSVSTADYGYTF